The 32 T cell receptor beta chains given below trace back to one sample, sequenced in a study of blood T cell repertoires in COVID-19. Data came from immunoSEQ multiplex PCR; TCRdb stores just in-frame clones and leaves some out. The repertoire consists of 200,000 to 300,000 clones, with approximately 91% occurring once and the leading ten covering just over 2.5%. The sample comprised peripheral blood. The receptors here all came from a person aged 18-30 years with COVID-19, enrolled during active disease.

The chain employs TRBV2 and TRBJ2-2, with 8 nucleotides matching TRBD1. V was clipped by 4 bases and J by 4 bases; unmatched bases: 5. This CDR3 region has 15 residues. Germline V CDR1 and CDR2: SNHLY, FYNNEI. The CDR3 DNA sequence: TGTGCCAGCAGTGGGGACAGGTGGGGCACCGGGGAGCTGTTTTTT. Its protein is CASSGDRWGTGELFF.

The rearrangement uses TRBV5-1 and TRBJ2-3; 9 bases line up with TRBD2. Germline V gives CDR1 SGHRS, CDR2 YFSETQ. The CDR3 consists of 15 residues. After removal of 0 bases from V and 4 bases from J, the junction contained 3 bases not matched to a gene. The CDR3 DNA is TGCGCCAGCAGCTTGGTTAGCGGGAGTGCAGATACGCAGTATTTT. Translated: CASSLVSGSADTQYF.

This chain joins TRBV11-2 and TRBJ2-3; D unclear. Trimming took off 5 bases at V and 1 base at J, with 16 bases between the two ends. The germline V gene encodes CDR1 SGHAT and CDR2 FQNNGV. This CDR3 is built from 16 residues. The CDR3 sequence: CASSTTEVRGTDTQYF. The CDR3 region has the DNA TGTGCCAGCAGCACGACTGAGGTTCGTGGCACAGATACGCAGTATTTT.

The gene calls are TRBV29-1 and TRBJ1-2; 7 nucleotides line up with TRBD1. CDR1 SQVTM and CDR2 ANQGSEA come from the germline V gene. V shed 0 bases and J 4 bases; nucleotides not matched to a gene: 14. The CDR3 spans 17 residues. Written as DNA, the CDR3 is TGCAGCGTTGAAGATCAGCCGACAGGGTGGATTGGCTATGGCTACACCTTC. Translated, it gives CSVEDQPTGWIGYGYTF.

The V and J genes are TRBV11-2 and TRBJ1-2, with D perhaps matching TRBD1 (5 bases). Germline CDR1 reads SGHAT; CDR2 reads FQNNGV. V dropped 5 bases and J dropped 4 bases, with 11 bases sitting between them. The CDR3 loop spans 13 amino acids. The CDR3 region has the DNA TGTGCCAGCAGCCCCGGGGGGTTCTATGGCTACACCTTC. Residues: CASSPGGFYGYTF.

The DNA for the CDR3 is TGCGCCAGCAGCGAGCCAGGAAACTATGGCTACACCTTC. Translated: CASSEPGNYGYTF. The chain combines TRBV5-1 with TRBJ1-2; no clear D gene. The germline V gene has CDR1 SGHRS and CDR2 YFSETQ. The ends were cut back, 4 bases at V and 2 bases at J, with 9 bases in the middle. CDR3 length: 13 residues.

V usage is TRBV4-1 and J usage is TRBJ2-5, with 12 nucleotides matching TRBD2. The V gene end was trimmed by 6 bases and the J gene end by 5 bases; junction bases not matched to a gene: 16. Germline CDR1 reads MGHRA; CDR2 reads YSYEKL. CDR3 length equals 18 residues. For the CDR3, the DNA is TGCGCCAGCAGACGCCTAACCGGGACTAGCGGGCCTTGGGAGACCCAGTACTTC. Translating gives CASRRLTGTSGPWETQYF.

The V call is TRBV6-5, the J call TRBJ2-1; 8 nucleotides align to TRBD2. The CDR3 extends over 14 amino acids. Per germline, CDR1 MNHEY and CDR2 SVGAGI. Germline trimming cut 7 bases from V and 6 bases from J; bases unmatched to any gene: 8. This CDR3 is CASTRAGVSNEQFF. As DNA, the CDR3 is TGTGCCAGCACCCGAGCGGGAGTGTCCAATGAGCAGTTCTTC.

V is TRBV29-1 and J is TRBJ2-1; TRBD2 matches 14 bases. Unmatched junction bases numbered 10, after V lost 6 bases and J lost 0 bases. The germline V gene has CDR1 SQVTM and CDR2 ANQGSEA. The CDR3 extends over 18 amino acids. This chain's CDR3 is CSVRGLAGGQSSYNEQFF. Here the CDR3 DNA reads TGCAGCGTCCGAGGACTAGCGGGAGGTCAGAGCTCCTACAATGAGCAGTTCTTC.

The sample holds one count of this clone. V usage is TRBV29-1 and J usage is TRBJ2-1; possibly TRBD2 for D (5 bases). Trimming stripped 4 bases from V and 10 bases from J, with 17 bases between. This CDR3 spans 13 amino acids. Per the germline V gene, CDR1 is SQVTM and CDR2 is ANQGSEA. The CDR3 coding sequence is TGCAGCGTTGCGGAGCGGCTGCCTGGGGAGCAGTTCTTC. It codes for CSVAERLPGEQFF.

This clone was seen many times. Other nucleotide sequences in the sample specify the same CDR3. The rearrangement links TRBV9 to TRBJ2-7; tentative D call: TRBD2 (6 bases). The V end was cut by 0 bases, the J end by 4 bases, with 8 bases between. Germline CDR1 reads SGDLS; CDR2 reads YYNGEE. This CDR3 has 13 amino acids. CDR3 coding DNA: TGTGCCAGCAGCGTAGTTAGCGGATACGAGCAGTACTTC. It is translated as CASSVVSGYEQYF.

J is TRBJ2-7 and V is TRBV4-1; 8 bases line up with TRBD1. Germline V lookup: CDR1 MGHRA, CDR2 YSYEKL. The CDR3 runs 13 residues. Trimming cost V 3 bases and J 3 bases; bases outside gene matches: 1. The CDR3, as DNA: TGCGCCAGCAGCCACGACAGGGGCTACGAGCAGTACTTC. The encoded protein is CASSHDRGYEQYF.

The chain couples TRBV10-3 to TRBJ2-7, with D tentatively TRBD2 (5 bases). The V end was cut by 6 bases, the J end by 3 bases, with 12 bases between. The CDR3 length is 13 residues. Per germline, CDR1 ENHRY and CDR2 SYGVKD. The CDR3 nucleotides are TGTGCCATCAGCCCATCGGGGATCTACGAGCAGTACTTC. Translated: CAISPSGIYEQYF.

This chain links TRBV27 with TRBJ2-1, with 7 bases fitting TRBD1. Germline loops: CDR1 MNHEY, CDR2 SMNVEV (reference sequence). The CDR3 is 17 residues long. Trimming cost V 2 bases and J 5 bases; bases outside gene matches: 12. The CDR3 DNA is TGTGCCAGCAGTTTAAGTGGGCCACAGGGGTTTCACAATGAGCAGTTCTTC. Its translation is CASSLSGPQGFHNEQFF.

The rearrangement links TRBV3-1 (or the pseudogene TRBV3-2) to TRBJ2-5; TRBD2 is a possible D gene (6 bases). CDR3 size: 15 residues. The V end was cut by 1 base, the J end by 6 bases, with 15 bases between. The V gene's germline CDR1 is LGHDT and CDR2 YNNKEL (reference sequence). DNA of the CDR3: TGTGCCAGCAGCCAAGCGGGAGACCCTACACAGACCCAGTACTTC. Translating it yields CASSQAGDPTQTQYF.

The chain links TRBV19 to TRBJ1-5; D gene uncertain. Germline CDR1 LNHDA, CDR2 SQIVND (reference sequence). Trimming took 5 bases from V and 4 from J, leaving 6 bases between them. The CDR3 runs 12 residues. CDR3 in DNA: TGTGCCAGTAGTCCACAGAATCAGCCCCAGCATTTT. Encoded protein: CASSPQNQPQHF.

This sequence joins TRBV10-1 and TRBJ2-2, with TRBD1 identical over 9 bases. The CDR3 contains 13 residues. Germline V gives CDR1 WNHNN, CDR2 SYGVQD (reference sequence). Losses at the gene ends were 9 bases for V and 3 bases for J; bases not matched to a gene: 2. CDR3 region: CASGQGYTGELFF. CDR3 DNA: TGCGCCAGTGGACAGGGGTACACCGGGGAGCTGTTTTTT.

The chain has TRBV14 and TRBJ1-1, with D hard to call. The CDR3 runs 12 residues. Germline loops: CDR1 SGHDN, CDR2 FVKESK. V was trimmed by 0 bases and J by 10 bases, leaving 9 bases between them. DNA for the CDR3: TGTGCCAGCAGCCAAGATCGGTTGATAGCTTTCTTT. Translated, it gives CASSQDRLIAFF.

The V and J genes are TRBV24-1 and TRBJ2-7, with D perhaps TRBD2 (5 bases). Trimming took off 3 bases at V and 2 bases at J, with 10 bases between the two ends. The germline CDR1 and CDR2 sequences are KGHDR and SFDVKD. This CDR3 region has 14 residues. CDR3 sequence (DNA): TGTGCCACCAGTGATCAGGACGGGACCTACGAGCAGTACTTC. Its translation: CATSDQDGTYEQYF.

The chain uses TRBV7-2 and TRBJ2-7, with 13 bases aligning to TRBD2. CDR3 length: 16 residues. V lost 4 bases, J lost 4 bases, and 7 bases stayed unmatched. Germline V CDR1 and CDR2: SGHTA, FQGNSA. The CDR3 sequence is CASSSAGTSGMYEQYF. In nucleotides, the CDR3 is TGTGCCAGCAGCTCCGCCGGGACTAGCGGGATGTACGAGCAGTACTTC.

This chain uses TRBV6-5 with TRBJ1-2, with 7 bases identical to TRBD1. The CDR3 consists of 15 residues. Germline lookup yields CDR1 MNHEY and CDR2 SVGAGI. V gave up 5 bases and J gave up 4 bases; unmatched junction bases: 10. The CDR3 is CASSNDRDGAYGYTF. Written as DNA, the CDR3 is TGTGCCAGCAGTAACGACAGGGATGGAGCCTATGGCTACACCTTC.

The V gene is TRBV23-1, the J gene TRBJ1-5, with D possibly matching TRBD1 (6 bases). TRBV23-1 is an ORF, with its function uncertain. This CDR3 is 17 amino acids long. Between the trimmed V and J ends, which lost 0 bases and 0 bases, there was a span of 12 bases. CDR3 sequence reads: CASSQSQDSYSNQPQHF. The CDR3 region has the DNA TGCGCCAGCAGTCAATCCCAGGACAGCTATAGCAATCAGCCCCAGCATTTT.

V and J are TRBV5-5 and TRBJ2-7; 7 nucleotides match TRBD1. V trimming: 1 base; J trimming: 3 bases; junction bases outside the gene matches: 1. Germline CDR1 SGHKS, CDR2 YYEKEE (reference sequence). The CDR3 is 13 residues long. CDR3: CASSLWDSYEQYF. In DNA form, the CDR3 reads TGTGCCAGCAGCTTGTGGGACAGCTACGAGCAGTACTTC.

This clone was observed a handful of times. The CDR3 region has the DNA TGTGCCAGCAGTTACCACAGAGAGAGGGTCGAGCAGTACTTC. Protein: CASSYHRERVEQYF. V is TRBV6-9 and J is TRBJ2-7; possibly TRBD2 for D (5 bases). The CDR3 is made up of 14 amino acids. Trimming shortened V by 3 bases and J by 6 bases, and 15 bases separated the two germline ends. Germline V lookup: CDR1 MNHGY, CDR2 SVAAGI.

V usage is TRBV5-4 and J usage is TRBJ2-4, with 9 nucleotides matching TRBD2. Germline loops: CDR1 SGHNT, CDR2 YYREEE (reference sequence). The CDR3 has 15 residues. V was clipped by 9 bases and J by 1 base; unmatched bases: 8. The CDR3 sequence: CATQPGLAAKNIQYF. Here the CDR3 DNA reads TGTGCCACCCAGCCCGGACTAGCGGCCAAAAACATTCAGTACTTC.

Of note for this clone: Mismatch with germline at one junction end may stem from a read error. The chain combines TRBV18 with TRBJ1-5; D unresolved. Per germline, CDR1 KGHSH and CDR2 LQKENI. The CDR3 is 13 residues long. The CDR3 protein is CASSPTSDQPQHF. CDR3 sequence (DNA): TGTGCCAGCTCACCAACTAGCGATCAGCCCCAGCATTTT.

This clone was counted once. J is TRBJ1-2 and V is TRBV9; 11 bases line up with TRBD1. J lost 2 bases, V lost 4 bases, and 4 bases had no gene match. This CDR3 comprises 15 residues. The V gene's germline CDR1 is SGDLS and CDR2 YYNGEE. CDR3 loop: CASSTGTGGNYGYTF. CDR3 DNA: TGTGCCAGCAGCACCGGGACAGGGGGAAACTATGGCTACACCTTC.

The chain has TRBV10-3 and TRBJ2-1, with 15 bases aligning to TRBD2. Germline trimming cut 2 bases from V and 8 bases from J; bases unmatched to any gene: 7. Germline-derived CDR1 and CDR2 are ENHRY and SYGVKD. The CDR3 sequence is 17 residues long. CDR3 coding DNA: TGTGCCATCAGTGAGGGAGATGGGACTAGCGGGAGGTATGAGCAGTTCTTC. Translating gives CAISEGDGTSGRYEQFF.

The chain recombines TRBV27 with TRBJ2-1, with TRBD2 matching 8 bases. The CDR3 consists of 16 residues. V was clipped by 7 bases and J by 2 bases; unmatched bases: 10. Germline CDR1 and CDR2: MNHEY and SMNVEV (reference sequence). CDR3 DNA: TGTGCCAGCACCCCAGGGGCGGGAGGTGCCTACAATGAGCAGTTCTTC. This translates into CASTPGAGGAYNEQFF.

This chain connects TRBV24-1 to TRBJ2-2; D is undetermined. The CDR3 extends over 17 amino acids. Trimming stripped 0 bases from V and 4 bases from J, with 14 bases between. Per germline, CDR1 KGHDR and CDR2 SFDVKD. CDR3 in amino acids: CATSDLPGHLGTGELFF. The CDR3 bases are TGTGCCACCAGTGATTTGCCTGGCCACCTAGGCACCGGGGAGCTGTTTTTT.

This chain joins TRBV29-1 and TRBJ1-2; 7 bases line up with TRBD1. This CDR3 has 13 amino acids. Germline assignment: CDR1 SQVTM and CDR2 ANQGSEA. The V and J ends lost 4 bases and 6 bases, in that order; junction bases with no gene match: 8. Written as DNA, the CDR3 is TGCAGCGTTGCCGACCCAGGGGGTGATGGCTACACCTTC. Amino acid sequence: CSVADPGGDGYTF.

The chain has TRBV13 and TRBJ2-5; D gene ambiguous. Trimming removed 1 base from V and 0 bases from J, with 12 bases in between. The germline V gene has CDR1 PRHDT and CDR2 FYEKMQ (reference sequence). The CDR3 length is 16 residues. The CDR3 sequence is CASSLVGASYQETQYF. The CDR3 DNA reads TGTGCCAGCAGCTTAGTTGGAGCGTCGTACCAAGAGACCCAGTACTTC.